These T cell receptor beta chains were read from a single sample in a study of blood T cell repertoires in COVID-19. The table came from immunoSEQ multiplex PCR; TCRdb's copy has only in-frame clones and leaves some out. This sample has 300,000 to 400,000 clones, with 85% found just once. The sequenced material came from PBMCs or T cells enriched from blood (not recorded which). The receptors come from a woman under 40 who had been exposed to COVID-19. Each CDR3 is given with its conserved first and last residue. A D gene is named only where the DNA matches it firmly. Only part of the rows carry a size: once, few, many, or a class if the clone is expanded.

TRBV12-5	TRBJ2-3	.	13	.	CASGYRITDTQYF	TGTGCTAGTGGTTACAGGATCACAGATACGCAGTATTTT
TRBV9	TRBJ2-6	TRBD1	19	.	CASSVEITGVPSGANVLTF	TGTGCCAGCAGCGTAGAAATTACAGGGGTCCCTTCTGGGGCCAACGTCCTGACTTTC
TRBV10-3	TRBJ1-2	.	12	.	CAITEGGLGYTF	TGTGCCATCACCGAGGGGGGGCTTGGCTACACCTTC
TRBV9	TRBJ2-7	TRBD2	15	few	CASGGFGTSGHEQYF	TGTGCCAGCGGAGGGTTTGGGACTAGCGGCCACGAGCAGTACTTC
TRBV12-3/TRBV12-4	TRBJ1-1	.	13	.	CASSLGQNTEAFF	TGTGCCAGCAGTTTGGGACAGAACACTGAAGCTTTCTTT
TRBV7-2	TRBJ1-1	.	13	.	CASTWGLNTEAFF	TGTGCCAGTACCTGGGGCTTGAACACTGAAGCTTTCTTT
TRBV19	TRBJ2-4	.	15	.	CASSAAGAALLIQYF	TGTGCCAGTAGCGCAGCAGGGGCTGCTCTCCTCATTCAGTACTTC
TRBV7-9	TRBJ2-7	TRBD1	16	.	CASSPNTGGRGYEQYF	TGTGCCAGCAGCCCTAACACAGGGGGACGGGGCTACGAGCAGTACTTC
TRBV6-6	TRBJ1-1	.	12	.	CASSYERVDTFF	TGTGCCAGCAGTTACGAGCGGGTGGACACTTTCTTT
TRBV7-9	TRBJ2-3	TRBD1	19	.	CASSSQPGQGTGATDTQYF	TGTGCCAGCAGCTCGCAACCGGGACAGGGAACTGGAGCCACAGATACGCAGTATTTT
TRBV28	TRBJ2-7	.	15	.	CASSPRRQQTYEQYF	TGTGCCAGCAGCCCAAGGCGACAGCAGACCTACGAGCAGTACTTC
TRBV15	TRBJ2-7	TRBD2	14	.	CATSARLAVYEQYF	TGTGCCACCAGCGCACGACTAGCGGTCTACGAGCAGTACTTC
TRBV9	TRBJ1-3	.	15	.	CASSAGRDRGNTIYF	TGTGCCAGCAGCGCGGGACGAGACAGGGGAAACACCATATATTTT
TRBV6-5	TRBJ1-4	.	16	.	CASSYSSAGWVEKLFF	TGTGCCAGCAGTTACTCGAGTGCGGGGTGGGTTGAAAAACTGTTTTTT
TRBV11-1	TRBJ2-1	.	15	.	CASSLSRNTNNEQFF	TGTGCCAGCAGCTTAAGTCGGAACACTAATAATGAGCAGTTCTTC
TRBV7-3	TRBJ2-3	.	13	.	CASSFGGGDTQYF	TGTGCCAGCAGCTTCGGAGGAGGGGATACGCAGTATTTT
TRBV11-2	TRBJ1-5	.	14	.	CASSSDRSNQPQHF	TGTGCCAGCAGCTCGGACAGAAGCAATCAGCCCCAGCATTTT
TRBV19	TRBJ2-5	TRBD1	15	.	CASSIPTGQGETQYF	TGTGCCAGTAGTATTCCTACCGGACAGGGAGAGACCCAGTACTTC
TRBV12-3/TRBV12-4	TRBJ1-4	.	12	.	CASSQSYEKLFF	TGTGCCAGCTCTCAAAGCTATGAAAAACTGTTTTTT
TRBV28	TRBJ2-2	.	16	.	CASSLTRGGYTGELFF	TGTGCCAGCAGTTTAACCCGAGGGGGATACACCGGGGAGCTGTTTTTT
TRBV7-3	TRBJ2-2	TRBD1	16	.	CASSLQGAMNTGELFF	TGTGCCAGCAGCCTACAGGGGGCGATGAACACCGGGGAGCTGTTTTTT
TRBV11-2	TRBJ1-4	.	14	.	CASSLGGVGEKLFF	TGTGCCAGCAGCTTGGGAGGGGTAGGGGAAAAACTGTTTTTT